One and the same sample provided the 11 T cell receptor beta chains below, sequenced in a study of T cells in Graves' hyperthyroidism and ophthalmopathy. TCR beta CDR3 region amplification was performed from RNA transcripts. The HTBI primer set served for first-round RT-PCR of the TCR CDR3. Each CDR3 protein is one row after TCRdb ran MiXCR on the multiplex PCR reads. The sample has about 380,000 distinct CDR3 sequences; around 15% are singletons. The specimen sequenced was blood. These receptors were collected from a woman under 40 with Graves' ophthalmopathy.

This clonotype came up many times. The chain combines TRBV30 with TRBJ2-3; possible D gene TRBD2, 7 bases. Per germline, CDR1 GTSNPN and CDR2 SVGIG (reference sequence). With 6 bases removed from V and 2 bases from J, the gap between germline ends came to 15 bases. The CDR3 totals 14 residues. Written as DNA, the CDR3 is TGTGCCTGCCTTAGGGGGGGAACCACAGATACGCAGTATTTT. Encoded protein: CACLRGGTTDTQYF.

The chain recombines TRBV7-8 with TRBJ2-7; tentative D call: TRBD1 (6 bases). CDR1 and CDR2 from the germline V gene are SGHVS and FQNEAQ. Trimming took off 2 bases at V and 6 bases at J, with 14 bases between the two ends. There are 14 residues in the CDR3. CDR3 sequence reads: CASSLNRAVGEQYF. The CDR3 DNA follows: TGTGCCAGCAGCTTAAACAGGGCCGTAGGCGAGCAGTACTTC.

This clonotype occurred many times. The chain has TRBV29-1 and TRBJ2-3, with TRBD1 matching 7 bases. The CDR3 spans 15 residues. Germline V gene data show CDR1 as SQVTM and CDR2 as ANQGSEA. The V segment lost 3 bases and the J segment 0 bases; nucleotides outside the gene matches: 6. DNA of the CDR3: TGCAGCGTTGATCTGGACAGGCGTAGCACAGATACGCAGTATTTT. Translating it yields CSVDLDRRSTDTQYF.

Many counts were recorded for this clonotype. The chain links TRBV2 to TRBJ1-1; 11 nucleotides agree with TRBD1. Looked up from germline, CDR1 is SNHLY and CDR2 is FYNNEI. The ends lost 6 bases at V and 0 bases at J; junction bases unmatched: 3. This CDR3 contains 15 residues. CDR3 sequence reads: CASRGDRGLNTEAFF. In nucleotides, the CDR3 is TGTGCCAGCAGAGGGGACAGGGGGTTGAACACTGAAGCTTTCTTT. Looking up the rest from reference TRBV2 and TRBJ1-1 gives the full variable domain: EPEVTQTPSHQVTQMGQEVILRCVPISNHLYFYWYRQILGQKVEFLVSFYNNEISEKSEIFDDQFSVERPDGSNFTLKIRSTKLEDSAMYFCASRGDRGLNTEAFFGQGTRLTVV.

This clonotype was detected ten times or more. CDR3 in DNA: TGTGCCTGGAGTCACAGTACCCAGCCCCAGCATTTT. This encodes CAWSHSTQPQHF. The chain recombines TRBV30 with TRBJ1-5; the D is unclear. Germline-derived CDR1 and CDR2 are GTSNPN and SVGIG (reference sequence). The V and J ends lost 2 bases and 7 bases respectively, with 9 bases between them. There are 12 residues in the CDR3.

This clonotype was counted many times. J is TRBJ1-1 and V is TRBV5-1; D may be TRBD1 (5 bases). The germline V and J ends were trimmed by 7 bases and 3 bases, with 22 bases remaining between them. The CDR3 is made up of 16 amino acids. Germline V gene data show CDR1 as SGHRS and CDR2 as YFSETQ. This chain's CDR3 is CASGMGVGVLDTEAFF. The CDR3 DNA sequence: TGCGCCAGCGGGATGGGGGTCGGTGTATTGGACACTGAAGCTTTCTTT.

Concerning this clonotype: A much larger clone sits a single nucleotide away, making a read error possible. The chain combines TRBV14 with TRBJ2-5; D gene ambiguous. The CDR3 runs to 13 residues. From germline, CDR1 is SGHDN and CDR2 FVKESK. This chain's CDR3 is CASSQGLEEIQYF. DNA of the CDR3: TGTGCCAGCAGCCAAGGGCTCGAGGAGATCCAGTACTTC.

This clonotype was detected a few times. This chain connects TRBV19 to TRBJ1-1, with D perhaps matching TRBD1 (5 bases). This CDR3 region has 14 residues. Germline loops: CDR1 LNHDA, CDR2 SQIVND (reference sequence). Between the trimmed V and J ends, which lost 6 bases and 1 base, there was a span of 12 bases. CDR3 in DNA: TGTGCCAGTAGGGTTGGACAAAAGAACACTGAAGCTTTCTTT. Protein sequence: CASRVGQKNTEAFF.

This clonotype was counted many times. The chain has TRBV2 and TRBJ1-1, with TRBD1 as a possible D gene (5 bases). The germline V gene has CDR1 SNHLY and CDR2 FYNNEI. V shed 8 bases and J shed 0 bases, with 10 bases lying between them. CDR3 size: 13 residues. The DNA of the CDR3 is TGTGCCAGCGGGGACGACATGAACACTGAAGCTTTCTTT. It codes for CASGDDMNTEAFF.

This clonotype was recorded at least ten times. The chain carries TRBV20-1 and TRBJ1-1, with TRBD1 as a possible D gene (6 bases). Germline CDR1 DFQATT, CDR2 SNEGSKA (reference sequence). The CDR3 runs 14 residues. V was pared by 5 bases and J by 3 bases, with 16 bases between. The CDR3 sequence: CSAGRGPLDTEAFF. CDR3 coding DNA: TGCAGTGCTGGCCGGGGGCCACTGGACACTGAAGCTTTCTTT.

This clonotype came up a few times. The CDR3 DNA is TGCGCCAGCAGTGAAGGTCGGGGGGGGAGCACAGATACGCAGTATTTT. Translation gives CASSEGRGGSTDTQYF. The chain recombines TRBV10-2 with TRBJ2-3; 8 bases are shared with TRBD2. The CDR3 sequence is 16 residues long. J gave up 0 bases and V 3 bases, and 5 bases lay outside the gene matches. Per germline, CDR1 WSHSY and CDR2 SAAADI.